A selection of T cell receptor beta chains follows, all from one sample in a study of CD8 T cells in ankylosing spondylitis. TCRdb fed the 5' RACE reads into MiXCR, producing one record per CDR3 protein. The sample lists just under 350,000 distinct CDR3 sequences, roughly 14% occurring once. Input material: blood, either unsorted or a sorted T cell fraction (not recorded which). The receptors were sampled from a male donor with ankylosing spondylitis or in good health (not recorded which). The CDR3 runs from the conserved cysteine through the conserved F or W. Fields, in order: D gene, V gene, J gene, clone size, CDR3 DNA, CDR3 protein. The D gene is left open where the match is weak. Where a row states a size, it is once, few, many or the class of an expanded clone; other rows omit it.

>.|TRBV10-2|TRBJ2-5|few
TGCGCCAGCAGTGAGCTCCGGGGGACCCAGTACTTC
CASSELRGTQYF
>.|TRBV27|TRBJ1-2|few
TGTGCCAGCAGTCTGAACAGTCTCTATGGCTACACCTTC
CASSLNSLYGYTF
>.|TRBV18|TRBJ2-7|.
TGTGCCAGCTCACCGTACCTAGACCCCCGAGGCTACGAGCAGTACTTC
CASSPYLDPRGYEQYF
>.|TRBV6-6|TRBJ1-5|few
TGTGCCAGCACTCTCGGCAATCAGCCCCAGCATTTT
CASTLGNQPQHF
>.|TRBV5-6|TRBJ2-2|.
TGTGCCAGCAGCTTTAGTGGGGTGAACACCGGGGAGCTGTTTTTT
CASSFSGVNTGELFF
>TRBD2|TRBV12-3/TRBV12-4|TRBJ2-1|.
TGTGCCAGCAGAGTAACTAGCGGGAAGAATGAGCAGTTCTTC
CASRVTSGKNEQFF
>.|TRBV3-1|TRBJ2-7|few
TGTGCCAGCAGCCAAGTGAGAGGGGGCGAGCAGTACTTC
CASSQVRGGEQYF
>TRBD1|TRBV30|TRBJ1-6|.
TGTGCCTGGAGTAACTCCAGACAGGGAAGTTCACCCCTCCACTTT
CAWSNSRQGSSPLHF
>.|TRBV4-1|TRBJ1-4|few
TGCGCCAGCAGCCAAGCCCAGCACCCTGAAAAACTGTTTTTT
CASSQAQHPEKLFF
>.|TRBV27|TRBJ2-7|.
TGTGCCAGCAGGGTGGGAATTTCGGGCTACGAGCAGTACTTC
CASRVGISGYEQYF
>TRBD1|TRBV11-2|TRBJ2-5|.
TGTGCCAGCAGGGGGACAGGGATGGTAAAGACCCAGTACTTC
CASRGTGMVKTQYF
>.|TRBV20-1|TRBJ2-3|few
TGCAGCGCGGACGGCATGGGGACAGATACGCAGTATTTT
CSADGMGTDTQYF
>.|TRBV29-1|TRBJ2-1|.
TGCAGCGTTGGGGGGCCCGGGAGGTGGGGGTCGGGTGAGCAGTTCTTC
CSVGGPGRWGSGEQFF
>.|TRBV27|TRBJ1-6|few
TGTGCCAGCAGTAACCGGGAGGGGAATTCACCCCTCCACTTT
CASSNREGNSPLHF
>.|TRBV7-8|TRBJ1-1|many
TGTGCCAGCAGCTTAGGAGGGCAGCTGAACACTGAAGCTTTCTTT
CASSLGGQLNTEAFF
>.|TRBV25-1|TRBJ1-2|many
TGTGCCAGCACCGCTCCAGGGACTAACTATGGCTACACCTTC
CASTAPGTNYGYTF
>.|TRBV6-1|TRBJ1-6|.
TGTGCCAGCAGGGCAGGGGATAGGAATTCACCCCTCCACTTT
CASRAGDRNSPLHF
>TRBD1|TRBV10-3|TRBJ1-4|.
TGTGCCATCAGTGAGCCGGGACAGGGCAGTGAAAAACTGTTTTTT
CAISEPGQGSEKLFF
>TRBD2|TRBV11-1|TRBJ2-7|once
TGTGCCAGCAGCTACCCCCTCGGGAGGGCAGGGGCCTGGTACGAGCAGTACTTC
CASSYPLGRAGAWYEQYF
>.|TRBV10-3|TRBJ2-5|many
TGTGCCATCAGTGAACTGGCACCGCGAAGTGGAGAGACCCAGTACTTC
CAISELAPRSGETQYF
>.|TRBV12-3/TRBV12-4|TRBJ1-6|few
TGTGCCAGCAACCCTTCGGGCTATAATTCACCCCTCCACTTT
CASNPSGYNSPLHF
>.|TRBV12-3/TRBV12-4|TRBJ1-5|.
TGTACCATCTGTCCCGACCTTAACCTCCAGGGTGGCAATCAGCCCCAGCATTTT
CTICPDLNLQGGNQPQHF
>.|TRBV27|TRBJ1-1|.
TGTGCCAGCAGTTTATCGTATACGGCTGAAGCTTTCTTT
CASSLSYTAEAFF
>.|TRBV7-6|TRBJ2-1|.
TGTGCCAGCAGCTTAGCAGGTGGGGGTAACAATGAGCAGTTCTTC
CASSLAGGGNNEQFF
>.|TRBV20-1|TRBJ1-1|.
TGCAGTGCTAGCCTATCAGGGCGGCAAAACACTGAAGCTTTCTTT
CSASLSGRQNTEAFF
>.|TRBV20-1|TRBJ2-7|few
TGCAGTGCTAGAGGAACAGCCTCCTACGAGCAGTACTTC
CSARGTASYEQYF
>TRBD2|TRBV30|TRBJ2-1|once
TGTGCCTGGAGTCCCCCCGGGCTAGCGGGGGATGAGAAGTTCTTC
CAWSPPGLAGDEKFF
>.|TRBV7-2|TRBJ1-4|once
TGTGCCAGCAGATCAGGACCGGGTAGTAATGAAAAACTGTTTTTT
CASRSGPGSNEKLFF
>.|TRBV6-6|TRBJ1-1|.
TGTGCCAGCAGCCCCACGAACACTGAAGCTTTCTTT
CASSPTNTEAFF
>TRBD2|TRBV6-2/TRBV6-3|TRBJ2-2|few
TGTGCCAGCATAACACCTAGCGGGGGGAACATGAACACCGGGGAGCTGTTTTTT
CASITPSGGNMNTGELFF
>TRBD2|TRBV20-1|TRBJ2-3|few
TGCAGTGCTGAGGGGCTAGCGGGACGCACAGATACGCAGTATTTT
CSAEGLAGRTDTQYF
>.|TRBV20-1|TRBJ1-5|few
TGCAGTGCTTTGGAGATTAGCAATCAGCCCCAGCATTTT
CSALEISNQPQHF
>.|TRBV11-2|TRBJ2-2|.
TGTGCCAGCAGCCCAGGAGGGGTCTATTTCGCGAACACCGGGGAGCTGTTTTTT
CASSPGGVYFANTGELFF
>TRBD2|TRBV3-1|TRBJ2-1|.
TGTGCCAGCAGCCAATTGTTCCAGCGGGAGAGGAAGGTTTCCTACAATGAGCAGTTCTTC
CASSQLFQRERKVSYNEQFF
>.|TRBV29-1|TRBJ1-1|.
TGCAGCGTTCATCAAGGGGGCACTGAAGCTTTCTTT
CSVHQGGTEAFF
>.|TRBV20-1|TRBJ1-1|.
TGCAGTGCTAGAGACAGGGGCTGGAACACTGAAGCTTTCTTT
CSARDRGWNTEAFF
>.|TRBV10-3|TRBJ2-5|few
TGTGCCATCAGTGAGTCGAGAGAGTACACTTATGTAAGGTACTTC
CAISESREYTYVRYF
>.|TRBV29-1|TRBJ2-3|few
TGCAGCGTTGAAAAGGAGCGGGCCCTACAAGGGCAGTATTTT
CSVEKERALQGQYF
>.|TRBV5-1|TRBJ1-4|few
TGCGCCAGCAGCTTATACAGTAATGAAAAACTGTTTTTT
CASSLYSNEKLFF
>.|TRBV10-1|TRBJ2-7|few
TGCGCCAGCAGATCCATAGGGGGGGCTAACGAGCAGTACTTC
CASRSIGGANEQYF